One and the same sample provided the 25 T cell receptor beta chains below, sequenced in a study of blood T cells in healthy people across ages. The use of a sample-barcoded 5' primer and a J-beta primer mix characterized a second PCR of roughly 7 to 12 cycles. TCRdb recomputed calls from the 5' RACE reads with MiXCR, one row per CDR3 protein. The repertoire holds about 800,000 distinct CDR3 sequences, with around 25% as singletons. This sample was also put to use in a study of T cells of mothers and their children.

Sequencing was carried out using blood. The source is a boy younger than 18 in good health.

V usage is TRBV9 and J usage is TRBJ2-3, with D perhaps matching TRBD1 (5 bases). The CDR3 contains 12 residues. CDR1 and CDR2 (germline): SGDLS, YYNGEE. V lost 5 bases to trimming and J lost 10 bases, with 14 bases between them. In DNA, the CDR3 is TGTGCCAGCAGACCCCAGGGCAGGCCGCAGTATTTT. Its translation: CASRPQGRPQYF.

The chain has TRBV5-1 and TRBJ2-7; TRBD2 agrees at 7 bases. Germline CDR1 reads SGHRS; CDR2 reads YFSETQ. The CDR3 contains 14 residues. Unmatched junction bases numbered 5, after V lost 2 bases and J lost 3 bases. The CDR3 DNA sequence: TGCGCCAGCAGCTTTGGGAGGGCCGACTACGAGCAGTACTTC. The encoded protein is CASSFGRADYEQYF.

The table lists this clonotype with many counts. The chain links TRBV12-3 or TRBV12-4 to TRBJ1-1; D uncertain. The CDR3 has 17 amino acids. V was clipped by 3 bases and J by 5 bases, with 22 bases between them. CDR3 in DNA: TGTGCCAGCAGTTTCTTAGGTAGTTTGGGCGCGCGAACTGAAGCTTTCTTT. Residues: CASSFLGSLGARTEAFF.

The V gene is TRBV20-1, the J gene TRBJ1-2; D is perhaps TRBD1 (6 bases). V was shortened by 4 bases and J by 2 bases, with 17 bases between the two germline ends. The CDR3 consists of 15 residues. From germline, CDR1 is DFQATT and CDR2 SNEGSKA (reference sequence). This chain's CDR3 is CSAKKSWTANYGYTF. The DNA of the CDR3 is TGCAGTGCTAAAAAAAGCTGGACAGCAAACTATGGCTACACCTTC.

This clonotype was recorded a few times. J is TRBJ2-7 and V is TRBV3-1, with D unresolved. V was shortened by 4 bases and J by 2 bases, with 9 bases between the two germline ends. This CDR3 is built from 13 residues. Looked up from germline, CDR1 is LGHDT and CDR2 is YNNKEL (reference sequence). The CDR3 reads CASSRSNTYEQYF. The CDR3 DNA reads TGTGCCAGCAGCCGCTCTAACACCTACGAGCAGTACTTC.

There are many counts of this clonotype. The V and J genes are TRBV7-3 and TRBJ2-1; D gene ambiguous. CDR3 length: 13 amino acids. The ends were cut back, 2 bases at V and 5 bases at J, with 7 bases in the middle. Germline loops: CDR1 SGHTA, CDR2 FQGTGA. The CDR3 nucleotides are TGTGCCAGCAGCTTACGGGCAGACAATGAGCAGTTCTTC. It translates to CASSLRADNEQFF.

This rearrangement joins TRBV29-1 to TRBJ2-1, with D perhaps TRBD2 (6 bases). The V gene lost 7 bases and the J gene lost 7 bases, with 11 bases spanning the gap. CDR3 length: 11 amino acids. Germline lookup yields CDR1 SQVTM and CDR2 ANQGSEA. CDR3 in amino acids: CSGGVGNEQFF. Here the CDR3 DNA reads TGCAGCGGCGGGGTCGGGAATGAGCAGTTCTTC.

This clonotype was found many times. This chain connects TRBV28 to TRBJ1-4, with TRBD1 matching 8 bases. The ends lost 5 bases at V and 6 bases at J; junction bases unmatched: 11. CDR1 is MDHEN, CDR2 SYDVKM, per germline. CDR3 length: 16 residues. The CDR3 nucleotides are TGTGCCAGCAGTACAAGAACAGGGGGAAGGGATGAAAAACTGTTTTTT. It codes for CASSTRTGGRDEKLFF.

This clonotype was detected once. This rearrangement joins TRBV27 to TRBJ2-2, with D tentatively TRBD1 or TRBD2 (6 bases each). The V and J ends lost 4 bases and 12 bases respectively, with 18 bases between them. Germline CDR1 MNHEY, CDR2 SMNVEV (reference sequence). This CDR3 is built from 14 residues. CDR3 in amino acids: CASSYTGAGEKLFF. CDR3 sequence (DNA): TGTGCCAGCAGTTATACGGGGGCAGGGGAGAAGCTGTTTTTT.

The gene calls are TRBV7-2 and TRBJ2-7; D is possibly TRBD1 or TRBD2 (5 bases each). The V and J ends lost 6 bases and 0 bases respectively, with 12 bases between them. The CDR3 has 14 residues. Germline CDR1 is SGHTA and CDR2 is FQGNSA. CDR3 DNA: TGTGCCAGCAGACTGGGACGGAGCTCCTACGAGCAGTACTTC. It encodes CASRLGRSSYEQYF.

This chain uses TRBV20-1 with TRBJ1-1; 7 nucleotides line up with TRBD1. Germline loops: CDR1 DFQATT, CDR2 SNEGSKA (reference sequence). V gave up 1 base and J gave up 6 bases; unmatched junction bases: 5. This CDR3 spans 13 amino acids. CDR3 amino acids: CSARGQGVPEAFF. CDR3 coding DNA: TGCAGTGCTAGAGGACAGGGAGTCCCTGAAGCTTTCTTT.

This clonotype was counted only a few times. The chain carries TRBV5-5 and TRBJ1-4, with 7 bases fitting TRBD1. J gave up 3 bases and V 3 bases, and 8 bases lay outside the gene matches. CDR1 and CDR2 (germline): SGHKS, YYEKEE (reference sequence). The CDR3 sequence is 16 residues long. The CDR3 DNA sequence: TGTGCCAGCAGCTCCCTCGGACAGGTGGCTAATGAAAAACTGTTTTTT. It is translated as CASSSLGQVANEKLFF.

This chain connects TRBV5-5 to TRBJ1-4; D uncertain. The CDR3 runs 19 residues. The V end lost 4 bases, the J end lost 8 bases, and 30 bases lay between the germline ends. Germline CDR1 and CDR2: SGHKS and YYEKEE (reference sequence). CDR3 in amino acids: CASSPWTGRHRGLREKLFF. The CDR3 nucleotides read TGTGCCAGCAGCCCATGGACGGGCAGGCATAGAGGTCTACGCGAAAAACTGTTTTTT. Full variable domain (missing parts from reference TRBV5-5 and TRBJ1-4): DAGVTQSPTHLIKTRGQQVTLRCSPISGHKSVSWYQQVLGQGPQFIFQYYEKEERGRGNFPDRFSARQFPNYSSELNVNALLLGDSALYLCASSPWTGRHRGLREKLFFGSGTQLSVL.

In its sample, this clonotype was seen a few times. The rearrangement links TRBV20-1 to TRBJ2-5; 7 bases line up with TRBD2. After removal of 3 bases from V and 5 bases from J, the junction contained 6 bases not matched to a gene. Per germline, CDR1 DFQATT and CDR2 SNEGSKA (reference sequence). The CDR3 spans 13 residues. The CDR3 region is CSASGLAAETQYF. CDR3 bases: TGCAGTGCTAGTGGGCTAGCGGCGGAGACCCAGTACTTC.

This clonotype was seen a few times. This CDR3 is CASSPVGSYGYTF. CDR3 coding DNA: TGTGCCAGCAGCCCCGTAGGGTCCTATGGCTACACCTTC. The gene calls are TRBV3-1 and TRBJ1-2; D is ambiguous. Germline V lookup: CDR1 LGHDT, CDR2 YNNKEL (reference sequence). The CDR3 has 13 residues. The V gene lost 4 bases and the J gene lost 4 bases, with 10 bases spanning the gap. Full variable domain (outside the CDR3, taken from reference TRBV3-1 and TRBJ1-2): DTAVSQTPKYLVTQMGNDKSIKCEQNLGHDTMYWYKQDSKKFLKIMFSYNNKELIINETVPNRFSPKSPDKAHLNLHINSLELGDSAVYFCASSPVGSYGYTFGSGTRLTVV.

J is TRBJ1-2 and V is TRBV4-1, with D perhaps TRBD1 (5 bases). The V and J ends lost 0 bases and 8 bases respectively, with 10 bases between them. This CDR3 contains 13 residues. Germline V CDR1 and CDR2: MGHRA, YSYEKL. The CDR3: CASSQDYGTGYTF. For the CDR3, the DNA is TGCGCCAGCAGCCAAGATTATGGGACCGGCTACACCTTC.

In its sample, this clonotype was seen a few times. The chain employs TRBV20-1 and TRBJ2-7, with 7 bases fitting TRBD1. Germline V gene lookup returns CDR1 DFQATT and CDR2 SNEGSKA (reference sequence). Trimming removed 0 bases from V and 7 bases from J; junction bases left unmatched: 9. The CDR3 is 14 amino acids. In nucleotides, the CDR3 is TGCAGTGCTAGAGATGGGGACAGATCGGGGGAGCAGTACTTC. As protein: CSARDGDRSGEQYF.

Here the CDR3 DNA reads TGCGCCAGCAGCTACACTAGCGGAATCGTGAATGAGCAGTTCTTC. This encodes CASSYTSGIVNEQFF. The V and J genes are TRBV4-3 and TRBJ2-1; TRBD2 matches 8 bases. The CDR3 spans 15 residues. V gave up 5 bases and J gave up 7 bases; unmatched junction bases: 10. Germline CDR1 LGHNA, CDR2 YSLEER.

V and J are TRBV20-1 and TRBJ2-7; TRBD1 matches 10 bases. Per the germline V gene, CDR1 is DFQATT and CDR2 is SNEGSKA (reference sequence). CDR3 length: 15 amino acids. Trimming at V came to 5 bases and at J to 2 bases, leaving 9 bases not matched to a gene. The CDR3 region has the DNA TGCAGTGCTGGCCAGACAGGGGGCATTCCCTACGAGCAGTACTTC. Translating gives CSAGQTGGIPYEQYF.

This clonotype turned up a few times. The chain has TRBV11-2 and TRBJ2-1; TRBD2 matches 14 bases. Trimming at V came to 1 base and at J to 10 bases, leaving 6 bases not matched to a gene. This CDR3 is 16 amino acids long. The germline CDR1 and CDR2 sequences are SGHAT and FQNNGV. The CDR3 bases are TGTGCCAGCAGCTTAGTCGGGACTAGCGGGAGCCCCGAGCAGTTCTTC. Its protein is CASSLVGTSGSPEQFF.

This clonotype was seen more than once but under ten times. The V and J genes are TRBV19 and TRBJ2-2, with D perhaps matching TRBD1 (6 bases). Deletions cut 3 bases from V and 1 base from J, with 15 bases between. The V gene's germline CDR1 is LNHDA and CDR2 SQIVND (reference sequence). The CDR3 loop spans 17 amino acids. The CDR3, as DNA: TGTGCCAGTAGTATGTTTTTTGGGGGCTTGAACACCGGGGAGCTGTTTTTT. This sequence encodes CASSMFFGGLNTGELFF. Looking up the rest from reference TRBV19 and TRBJ2-2 gives the full variable domain: DGGITQSPKYLFRKEGQNVTLSCEQNLNHDAMYWYRQDPGQGLRLIYYSQIVNDFQKGDIAEGYSVSREKKESFPLTVTSAQKNPTAFYLCASSMFFGGLNTGELFFGEGSRLTVL.

The CDR3 spells CASSTASAGTYEQYF. CDR3 nucleotides: TGTGCCAGCAGTACAGCTTCCGCGGGGACCTACGAGCAGTACTTC. This chain links TRBV28 with TRBJ2-7; tentatively, D is TRBD2 (6 bases). Germline assignment: CDR1 MDHEN and CDR2 SYDVKM. The V end lost 5 bases, the J end lost 2 bases, and 16 bases lay between the germline ends. The CDR3 is made up of 15 amino acids.

V and J are TRBV28 and TRBJ2-7, with 13 nucleotides matching TRBD2. Unmatched junction bases numbered 7, after V lost 6 bases and J lost 2 bases. This CDR3 is built from 16 residues. The germline CDR1 and CDR2 sequences are MDHEN and SYDVKM. CDR3 sequence reads: CASSPTGLAGAYEQYF. CDR3 DNA sequence: TGTGCCAGCAGCCCCACCGGACTAGCGGGAGCCTACGAGCAGTACTTC.

In regard to this clonotype: Its ends do not fully match the called genes, so a read error is possible. The chain joins TRBV7-2 to TRBJ2-3; D unclear. There are 17 residues in the CDR3. The germline V gene has CDR1 SGHTA and CDR2 FQGNSA. CDR3 in amino acids: CASSLERVFRLTDTQYF. Here the CDR3 DNA reads TGTGCCAGCAGTTTAGAACGGGTATTTCGGTTGACAGATACGCAGTATTTT.

The chain joins TRBV7-2 to TRBJ1-2; maybe TRBD1 (5 bases). Germline V lookup: CDR1 SGHTA, CDR2 FQGNSA. CDR3 length: 16 residues. Trimming stripped 5 bases from V and 8 bases from J, with 24 bases between. The CDR3 DNA follows: TGTGCCAGCAGCATCGCGGCCCGGACGGGAAAGGGGGGCTACACCTTC. This translates into CASSIAARTGKGGYTF.